The subject of this entry is one T cell receptor beta chain. The target antigen is unknown. Trimming took off 0 bases at V and 0 bases at J, with 9 bases between the two ends. Germline lookup yields CDR1 MNHEY and CDR2 SVGEGT. The CDR3 has 15 residues. The data derive from a study of Graves' ophthalmopathy and Graves' hyperthyroidism. The authors amplified TCR beta CDR3 regions, and they did so from RNA transcripts for repertoire sequencing. HTBI-primed RT-PCR formed the first round, and a multiplex PCR formed the second. TCRdb re-derived calls from the multiplex PCR reads in MiXCR, one entry per CDR3 protein. The sample holds about 160,000 distinct CDR3 sequences, less than 45% seen once. Findings and limits, study-wide: Most expanded thyroid clonotypes above 0.001 frequency also appeared in blood.

The source is a woman in her thirties or forties with Graves' ophthalmopathy. The specimen was peripheral blood. The chain carries TRBV6-2 or TRBV6-3 and TRBJ2-7; D gene ambiguous. The CDR3 DNA is TGTGCCAGCAGTTACTCGAGCCAGGTCTCCTACGAGCAGTACTTC. Translated, it gives CASSYSSQVSYEQYF.